This TCR beta chain was sequenced in a study of a mutant IDH1 vaccine in newly diagnosed glioma. Study-level background: Pretreatment consisted of radiotherapy, temozolomide, or both, with most receiving both. Study-level findings and limits: Pseudoprogression appeared unlinked to shifts in leading peripheral T cell clonotypes.

Comments on this clone: No antigen is known for it.

Data came from immunoSEQ multiplex PCR; TCRdb stores just in-frame clones and leaves some out. The data show over 55,000 clones, around 82% seen once. Time point described: baseline, week 1 (first vaccination visit). Described treatment: pre-vaccination baseline after standard-of-care therapy. Each astrocytoma in the donors was new, WHO grade 3 or 4, IDH1-mutant and ATRX-lost. The V and J ends lost 0 bases and 3 bases, in that order; junction bases with no gene match: 5. The CDR3 loop spans 17 amino acids. CDR1 MNHEY and CDR2 SMNVEV come from the germline V gene (reference sequence). The source of this sequence is a woman in her late teens or twenties with glioma. Some clones in this sample may be carry-over from other donors' samples. The chain uses TRBV27 and TRBJ2-6; 7 bases line up with TRBD2. This specimen was peripheral blood mononuclear cells (PBMCs), taken from a glioma patient treated with radiotherapy, temozolomide or both. The CDR3 region is CASSLSGGVRGANVLTF. CDR3 coding DNA: TGTGCCAGCAGTTTATCTGGGGGGGTTCGTGGGGCCAACGTCCTGACTTTC.